This TCR beta chain comes out of a study of cytomegalovirus exposure and HLA in healthy donors. Study findings and constraints: Roughly uniform depth of sequencing across donors was assumed in presence/absence analyses. Fewer N-insertions (relative to the 666-donor mean) were reportedly seen in an Asian-associated ancestry cluster in a later analysis. Further analysis was carried out later, and it showed several of the most significant clusters appearing linked to common viral pathogens. Analysis was carried out at a later point, and it linked a missense DCLRE1C variant to TCR beta V- and J-gene trimming.

Primers included in the PCR were 60 Vbeta and 13 Jbeta primers. Assay used: immunoSEQ multiplex PCR; TCRdb lists only in-frame clones, some missing. The table has some 140,000 clones, 60% to 80% seen once. As for this clone: Its antigen is undetermined.

The CDR3 spans 12 residues. Germline-derived CDR1 and CDR2 are SGHNT and YYREEE (reference sequence). V shed 2 bases, J shed 14 bases, and the junction held 6 bases outside the gene matches. The sequence derives from a man over 45 in good health and CMV-seronegative. Source material: PBMCs. The V gene is TRBV5-4, the J gene TRBJ2-1; 8 nucleotides agree with TRBD1. The CDR3 region is CASSFGQGLEFF. DNA for the CDR3: TGTGCCAGCAGCTTTGGACAGGGTTTGGAGTTCTTC.